This passage covers 25 T cell receptor beta chains from one sample sequenced in a study of blood T cells in healthy people across ages. PCR was performed a second time for roughly 7 to 11 cycles using a sample-barcoded 5' primer and a J-beta primer mix. TCRdb analysed the 5' RACE reads with MiXCR anew, one entry per CDR3 protein. The table has 850,000 to 1,100,000 distinct CDR3 sequences, 35% to 45% seen once. The specimen was blood. These receptors all come from a man in his late teens or twenties in good health.

The gene calls are TRBV5-6 and TRBJ1-2; the D gene is possibly TRBD1 (5 bases). CDR3 length equals 14 residues. Trimming removed 0 bases from V and 5 bases from J, with 11 bases in between. Per germline, CDR1 SGHDT and CDR2 YYEEEE. In DNA form, the CDR3 reads TGTGCCAGCAGCTTGGGGCTCAGGGCTTATGGCTACACCTTC. It yields the protein CASSLGLRAYGYTF.

The rearrangement joins TRBV27 to TRBJ1-2; D uncertain. Germline V gene lookup returns CDR1 MNHEY and CDR2 SMNVEV (reference sequence). V was cut by 6 bases and J by 4 bases, with 15 bases left in between. CDR3 size: 14 residues. The DNA for the CDR3 is TGTGCCAGCAGACCCACGCGGGGTTCCTATGGCTACACCTTC. It specifies CASRPTRGSYGYTF.

As for this clonotype: Germline and junction disagree at one end, which may indicate a read error. V and J are TRBV4-2 and TRBJ2-1; D call uncertain. CDR1 LGHNA and CDR2 YNFKEQ come from the germline V gene. This CDR3 is 12 amino acids long. CDR3 residues: CTSSPRTAEQFF. The CDR3 bases are TGTACCAGCAGCCCCCGGACGGCTGAGCAGTTCTTC.

Note on this clonotype: Given a much more abundant clone one base away, this may be a read error. The chain recombines TRBV5-5 with TRBJ2-7; TRBD1 matches at 7 bases. Germline-derived CDR1 and CDR2 are SGHKS and YYEKEE (reference sequence). The CDR3 has 15 residues. CDR3 in amino acids: CASSSTGSHAYEQCF. The CDR3 DNA reads as TGTGCCAGCAGCTCGACAGGGAGCCATGCCTACGAGCAGTGCTTC.

The V call is TRBV7-2, the J call TRBJ1-2, with D maybe TRBD1 (6 bases). The CDR3 runs 15 residues. The germline V gene has CDR1 SGHTA and CDR2 FQGNSA. Trimming removed 8 bases at V and 1 base at J, with 17 bases between. The CDR3 is CASFSKQGGNYGYTF. DNA for the CDR3: TGTGCCAGCTTCTCAAAACAGGGCGGTAACTATGGCTACACCTTC.

V usage is TRBV14 and J usage is TRBJ2-1; the D gene is possibly TRBD1 (5 bases). The length of the CDR3 is 15 residues. Germline V gene lookup returns CDR1 SGHDN and CDR2 FVKESK. Between the trimmed V and J ends, which lost 4 bases and 6 bases, there was a span of 16 bases. CDR3 sequence reads: CASSPNRQQTNEQFF. The CDR3 DNA follows: TGTGCCAGCAGCCCTAACAGACAGCAGACCAATGAGCAGTTCTTC.

The chain is built from TRBV20-1 and TRBJ2-1; D may match TRBD1 or TRBD2 (5 bases each). The V end lost 1 base, the J end lost 4 bases, and 14 bases lay between the germline ends. The CDR3 sequence is 15 residues long. CDR1 and CDR2 from the germline V gene are DFQATT and SNEGSKA (reference sequence). CDR3 sequence: CSARGDGGLYNEQFF. The CDR3 DNA reads TGCAGTGCTAGAGGGGACGGCGGGCTATACAATGAGCAGTTCTTC.

The V and J genes are TRBV5-1 and TRBJ2-3; no firm D call. V shed 3 bases and J shed 2 bases, with 13 bases lying between them. There are 15 residues in the CDR3. Germline V gives CDR1 SGHRS, CDR2 YFSETQ. The CDR3 DNA is TGCGCCAGCAGCTACGTAACCGGCCTCACAGATACGCAGTATTTT. It translates to CASSYVTGLTDTQYF.

The V call is TRBV7-2, the J call TRBJ2-3; D is possibly TRBD1 (6 bases). There are 15 residues in the CDR3. Germline V CDR1 and CDR2: SGHTA, FQGNSA. V shed 2 bases and J shed 8 bases, with 17 bases lying between them. CDR3 sequence: CASSLRASQGSTQYF. The CDR3 nucleotides read TGTGCCAGCAGCTTAAGGGCTAGTCAGGGGAGTACGCAGTATTTT.

This clonotype was detected many times. The J gene is TRBJ1-2, the V gene TRBV12-3 or TRBV12-4; D may be TRBD1 (5 bases). Between the trimmed V and J ends, which lost 6 bases and 2 bases, there was a span of 10 bases. This CDR3 has 13 residues. The CDR3 DNA sequence: TGTGCCAGCAGAGAGACAGTAAACTATGGCTACACCTTC. Translating gives CASRETVNYGYTF.

The chain employs TRBV14 and TRBJ2-7; D unclear. This CDR3 contains 14 residues. From germline, CDR1 is SGHDN and CDR2 FVKESK. V lost 1 base to trimming and J lost 7 bases, with 14 bases between them. CDR3 sequence (DNA): TGTGCCAGCAGCCAAGTCGGACCCTACAATGAGCAGTACTTC. Translated: CASSQVGPYNEQYF.

V and J are TRBV7-2 and TRBJ2-1; 11 bases match TRBD2. The J segment lost 0 bases and the V segment lost 1 base, leaving 8 bases of the junction unmatched. This CDR3 has 19 residues. The germline gives CDR1 SGHTA, CDR2 FQGNSA. The CDR3 sequence: CASSLESGSGGASYNEQFF. The CDR3 DNA is TGTGCCAGCAGCTTAGAATCGGGTAGCGGGGGGGCCTCCTACAATGAGCAGTTCTTC. Drawing the rest from reference TRBV7-2 and TRBJ2-1, the complete variable domain is GAGVSQSPSNKVTEKGKDVELRCDPISGHTALYWYRQSLGQGLEFLIYFQGNSAPDKSGLPSDRFSAERTGGSVSTLTIQRTQQEDSAVYLCASSLESGSGGASYNEQFFGPGTRLTVL.

The rearrangement uses TRBV6-2 or TRBV6-3 and TRBJ1-4, with a tentative D call TRBD1 (5 bases). This CDR3 spans 16 amino acids. Germline CDR1 MNHEY, CDR2 SVGEGT. Between the trimmed V and J ends, which lost 6 bases and 0 bases, there was a span of 14 bases. CDR3 loop: CASSLGGVATNEKLFF. The CDR3 nucleotides are TGTGCCAGCAGCCTCGGAGGGGTAGCAACTAATGAAAAACTGTTTTTT.

The rearrangement uses TRBV20-1 and TRBJ2-7; possibly TRBD2 for D (5 bases). This CDR3 comprises 15 residues. The V gene's germline CDR1 is DFQATT and CDR2 SNEGSKA (reference sequence). Trimming stripped 0 bases from V and 4 bases from J, with 16 bases between. CDR3 sequence reads: CSARDERAGVYEQYF. The CDR3 coding sequence is TGCAGTGCTAGAGATGAGAGGGCGGGTGTATACGAGCAGTACTTC.

This clonotype was observed at least ten times. The chain joins TRBV20-1 to TRBJ2-1; a weak D match, TRBD1 (6 bases). The CDR3 sequence is 14 residues long. Germline V lookup: CDR1 DFQATT, CDR2 SNEGSKA (reference sequence). Trimming stripped 7 bases from V and 5 bases from J, with 18 bases between. This CDR3 reads CSVRGGGDNNEQFF. For the CDR3, the DNA is TGCAGTGTCAGGGGTGGGGGCGATAACAATGAGCAGTTCTTC.

This chain connects TRBV5-1 to TRBJ2-1, with D perhaps TRBD1 (6 bases). The CDR3 is 15 residues long. The germline CDR1 and CDR2 sequences are SGHRS and YFSETQ. The V end was cut by 0 bases, the J end by 5 bases, with 12 bases between. This chain's CDR3 is CASSLDREYHNEQFF. The CDR3 nucleotides are TGCGCCAGCAGCTTGGACAGGGAGTACCACAATGAGCAGTTCTTC.

The gene calls are TRBV2 and TRBJ2-7; TRBD1 matches at 10 bases. With 3 bases clipped from V and 5 bases from J, the junction kept 4 bases outside the gene matches. There are 14 residues in the CDR3. Germline V gene sequence: CDR1 SNHLY, CDR2 FYNNEI. The CDR3 loop reads CASSEGQGINEQYF. The CDR3 coding sequence is TGTGCCAGCAGTGAGGGACAGGGGATCAACGAGCAGTACTTC.

In its sample, this clonotype was seen a few times. The V call is TRBV5-6, the J call TRBJ2-1; the D is unclear. The better agreement between TRBJ2-7 and the DNA end casts doubt on the J call. Germline lookup yields CDR1 SGHDT and CDR2 YYEEEE. This CDR3 has 17 residues. CDR3 sequence: CASSPFSVQMSYNEQYF. In DNA form, the CDR3 reads TGTGCCAGCAGCCCTTTCTCGGTACAAATGTCCTACAATGAGCAGTACTTC.

This clonotype was observed a few times. The chain carries TRBV4-2 and TRBJ1-1; 7 nucleotides agree with TRBD1. Per germline, CDR1 LGHNA and CDR2 YNFKEQ. The V gene end was trimmed by 0 bases and the J gene end by 4 bases; junction bases not matched to a gene: 5. This CDR3 is 15 amino acids long. The CDR3 loop reads CASSQDPRGGTEAFF. DNA for the CDR3: TGTGCCAGCAGCCAAGACCCCAGGGGGGGCACTGAAGCTTTCTTT.

V and J are TRBV12-3 or TRBV12-4 and TRBJ1-4, with TRBD1 as a possible D gene (5 bases). The CDR3 is made up of 13 amino acids. V gave up 6 bases and J gave up 5 bases, with 10 bases separating them. CDR3 sequence: CASRSGGNEKLFF. Here the CDR3 DNA reads TGTGCCAGCAGGAGCGGGGGGAATGAAAAACTGTTTTTT.

The chain joins TRBV2 to TRBJ1-2, with 7 bases lining up with TRBD1. This CDR3 contains 14 residues. V gave up 5 bases and J gave up 4 bases; unmatched junction bases: 7. Germline lookup yields CDR1 SNHLY and CDR2 FYNNEI. Written as DNA, the CDR3 is TGTGCCAGCAGTTTCCAGACAGGGCCCTATGGCTACACCTTC. Amino acid sequence: CASSFQTGPYGYTF.

This chain connects TRBV20-1 to TRBJ1-2, with D possibly matching TRBD1 (5 bases). Trimming left V 6 bases short and J 2 bases short, with 13 bases between. The CDR3 length is 13 residues. CDR1 is DFQATT, CDR2 SNEGSKA, per germline (reference sequence). CDR3 loop: CSATRDANYGYTF. The CDR3, as DNA: TGCAGTGCCACCCGGGACGCCAACTATGGCTACACCTTC.

In its sample, this clonotype was seen a few times. This chain connects TRBV20-1 to TRBJ1-5; 9 positions match TRBD1. The CDR3 covers 14 residues. V was pared by 5 bases and J by 5 bases, with 7 bases of the junction left unmatched. Germline CDR1 and CDR2: DFQATT and SNEGSKA (reference sequence). CDR3 nucleotide sequence: TGCAGTGCTTCAACCGGGACAGGGTATCAGCCCCAGCATTTT. Its translation: CSASTGTGYQPQHF.

This clonotype was counted between two and nine times. The rearrangement links TRBV6-5 to TRBJ1-4; tentative D call: TRBD1 (6 bases). The ends were cut back, 2 bases at V and 5 bases at J, with 9 bases in the middle. The CDR3 totals 14 residues. The germline V gene encodes CDR1 MNHEY and CDR2 SVGAGI. CDR3 DNA sequence: TGTGCCAGCAGTTACCGGGACAAAAATGAAAAACTGTTTTTT. Translation: CASSYRDKNEKLFF.

The chain recombines TRBV7-2 with TRBJ2-3, with 11 bases fitting TRBD1. From germline, CDR1 is SGHTA and CDR2 FQGNSA. The CDR3 is 15 amino acids. V lost 2 bases to trimming and J lost 5 bases; unmatched junction nucleotides: 3. The CDR3 reads CASSLTGTGGDTQYF. The CDR3 nucleotides are TGTGCCAGCAGCTTAACCGGGACAGGGGGAGATACGCAGTATTTT.